This TCR beta chain came from a study of T-cell memory formation after mild COVID-19. Looked up from germline, CDR1 is ENHRY and CDR2 is SYGVKD. The ends lost 10 bases at V and 4 bases at J; junction bases unmatched: 12. This CDR3 spans 15 amino acids. MiXCR, run by TCRdb on the 5' RACE reads, gives a single entry per CDR3 protein. The top ten hold around 3.8% of the sample, which has 150,000 to 200,000 distinct CDR3 sequences, roughly 12% seen once. Whole-study results and caveats: The appearance of some responding clones in pre-infection memory suggested that cross-reactive memory joined. CD4+ contracting clones lay mainly in CM and EM, CD8+ ones in EMRA.

This clonotype was found a few times. Its matching antigen is unknown. The chain recombines TRBV10-3 with TRBJ1-5; 8 bases are shared with TRBD1. The receptor comes from a man aged 18 to 30 who had mild COVID-19 (a few samples of this study predate the infection). Cell type and time point are not known. The sample taken for sequencing was PBMCs or a T cell subset sorted from them (not recorded which). CDR3 nucleotides: TGTGCCACTTCTCTGGACAGGGATTGGAATCAGCCCCAGCATTTT. Protein: CATSLDRDWNQPQHF.